This T cell receptor beta chain was obtained from a study of blood T cell repertoires in COVID-19. Study summary: The cDNA or gDNA used as material had been derived from T cells, B-cell-depleted T cells, or PBMCs.

V was cut by 2 bases and J by 2 bases, with 8 bases left in between. The length of the CDR3 is 14 residues. The germline V gene encodes CDR1 MNHEY and CDR2 SVGEGT. Data came from immunoSEQ multiplex PCR; TCRdb stores just in-frame clones and leaves some out. The sample lists 200,000 to 300,000 clones, approximately 91% seen once, with over 0.65% in the top ten. This clone turned up a few times. The chain employs TRBV6-2 or TRBV6-3 and TRBJ2-3, with D possibly matching TRBD2 (5 bases). The origin of this receptor is a man aged 25-40 years with COVID-19, enrolled during active disease. The sample was peripheral blood. CDR3 DNA: TGTGCCAGCAGTTACCCGGGAAACACAGATACGCAGTATTTT. Amino acids: CASSYPGNTDTQYF.